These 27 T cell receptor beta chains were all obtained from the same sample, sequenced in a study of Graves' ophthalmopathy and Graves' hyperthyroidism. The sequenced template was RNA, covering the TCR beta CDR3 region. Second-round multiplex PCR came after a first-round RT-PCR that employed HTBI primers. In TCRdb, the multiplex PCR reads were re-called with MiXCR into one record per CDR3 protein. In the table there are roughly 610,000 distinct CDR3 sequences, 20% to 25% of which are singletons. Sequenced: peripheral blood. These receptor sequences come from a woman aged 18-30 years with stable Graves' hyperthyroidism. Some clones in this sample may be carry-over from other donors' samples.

The CDR3, as DNA: TGTGCCAGCAGCCCCATCACTAGCGGCTCCTACGAGCAGTACTTC. As protein: CASSPITSGSYEQYF. The chain employs TRBV6-1 and TRBJ2-7; 8 positions match TRBD2. Germline trimming cut 6 bases from V and 0 bases from J; bases unmatched to any gene: 7. The CDR3 consists of 15 residues. CDR1 and CDR2 (germline): MNHNS, SASEGT.

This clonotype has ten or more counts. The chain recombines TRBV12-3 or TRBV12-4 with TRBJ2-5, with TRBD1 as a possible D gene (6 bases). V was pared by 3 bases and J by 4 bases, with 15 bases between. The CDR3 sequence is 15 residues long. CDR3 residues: CASSFRRGGAETQYF. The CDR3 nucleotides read TGTGCCAGCAGTTTCCGTAGAGGGGGAGCAGAGACCCAGTACTTC.

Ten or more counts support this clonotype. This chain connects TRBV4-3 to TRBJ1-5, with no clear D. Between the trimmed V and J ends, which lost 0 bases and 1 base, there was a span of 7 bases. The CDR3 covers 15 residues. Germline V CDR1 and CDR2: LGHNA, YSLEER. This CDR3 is CASSQERGSNQPQHF. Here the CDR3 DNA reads TGCGCCAGCAGCCAAGAGCGCGGGAGCAATCAGCCCCAGCATTTT.

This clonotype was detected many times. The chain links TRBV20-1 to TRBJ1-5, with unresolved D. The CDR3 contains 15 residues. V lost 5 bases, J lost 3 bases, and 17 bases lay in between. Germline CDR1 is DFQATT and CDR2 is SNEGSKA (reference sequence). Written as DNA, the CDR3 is TGCAGTGCTGGATCCGGTGGGTTCGCCAATCAGCCCCAGCATTTT. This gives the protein CSAGSGGFANQPQHF.

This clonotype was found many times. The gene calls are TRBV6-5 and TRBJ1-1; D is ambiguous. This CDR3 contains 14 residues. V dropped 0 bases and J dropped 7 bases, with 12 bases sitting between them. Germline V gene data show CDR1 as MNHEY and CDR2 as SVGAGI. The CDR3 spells CASSYSVVEIEAFF. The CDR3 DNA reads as TGTGCCAGCAGTTACTCGGTTGTTGAGATTGAAGCTTTCTTT.

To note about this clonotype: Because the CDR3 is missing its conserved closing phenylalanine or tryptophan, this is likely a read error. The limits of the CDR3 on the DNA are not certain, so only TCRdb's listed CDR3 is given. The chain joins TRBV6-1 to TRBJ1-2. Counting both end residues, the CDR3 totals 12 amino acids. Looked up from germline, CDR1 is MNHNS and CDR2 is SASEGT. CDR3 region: CASSRDFYGYTY.

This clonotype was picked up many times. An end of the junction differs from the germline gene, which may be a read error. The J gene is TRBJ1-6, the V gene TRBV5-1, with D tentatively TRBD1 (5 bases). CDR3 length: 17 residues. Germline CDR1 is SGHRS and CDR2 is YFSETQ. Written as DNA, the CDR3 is TGTGCCAGCAGCTTAGAGGCAGGGAGCTCCTATAATTCACCCCTCCACTTT. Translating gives CASSLEAGSSYNSPLHF.

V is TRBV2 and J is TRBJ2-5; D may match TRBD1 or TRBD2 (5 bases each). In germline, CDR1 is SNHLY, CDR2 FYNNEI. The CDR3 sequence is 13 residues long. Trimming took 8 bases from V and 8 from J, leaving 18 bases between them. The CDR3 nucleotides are TGTGCCAGCGGTCCCGGGGCCTATACTACCCAGTACTTC. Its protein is CASGPGAYTTQYF.

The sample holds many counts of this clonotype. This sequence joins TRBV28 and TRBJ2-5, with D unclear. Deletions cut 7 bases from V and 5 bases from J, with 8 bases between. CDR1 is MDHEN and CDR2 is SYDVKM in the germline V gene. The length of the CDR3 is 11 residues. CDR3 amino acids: CASTQLETQYF. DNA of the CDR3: TGTGCCAGCACCCAGCTGGAGACCCAGTACTTC.

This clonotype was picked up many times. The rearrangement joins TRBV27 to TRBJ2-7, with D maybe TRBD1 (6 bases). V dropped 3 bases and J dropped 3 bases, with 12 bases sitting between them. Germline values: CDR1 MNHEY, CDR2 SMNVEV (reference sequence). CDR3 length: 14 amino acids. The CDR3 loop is CASSFGDRIYEQYF. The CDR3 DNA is TGTGCCAGCAGTTTCGGTGACAGGATCTACGAGCAGTACTTC.

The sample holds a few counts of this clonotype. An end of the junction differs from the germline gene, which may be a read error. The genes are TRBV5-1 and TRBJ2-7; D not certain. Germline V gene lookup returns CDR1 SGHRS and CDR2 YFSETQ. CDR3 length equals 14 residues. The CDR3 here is CASSLQQLSYEQYF. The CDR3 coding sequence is TGTGCCAGCAGCTTGCAGCAACTATCCTACGAGCAGTACTTC.

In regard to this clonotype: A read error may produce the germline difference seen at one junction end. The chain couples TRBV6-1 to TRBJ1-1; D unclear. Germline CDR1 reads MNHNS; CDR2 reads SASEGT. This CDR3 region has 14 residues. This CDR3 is CASSEREENTEACF. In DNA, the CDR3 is TGTGCCAGCAGTGAAAGGGAGGAGAACACTGAAGCTTGCTTT.

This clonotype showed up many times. CDR3 nucleotide sequence: TGTGCCAGCAGTCCCGGGCAATACTACGAGCAGTACTTC. Its translation is CASSPGQYYEQYF. This rearrangement joins TRBV12-3 or TRBV12-4 to TRBJ2-7; no definite D call. This CDR3 is built from 13 residues. V gave up 5 bases and J gave up 3 bases, with 11 bases separating them.

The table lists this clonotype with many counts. The CDR3 protein is CASSEIEAFF. CDR3 DNA sequence: TGTGCCAGCAGTGAAATCGAAGCTTTCTTT. The V and J genes are TRBV6-1 and TRBJ1-1; D not resolved. This CDR3 has 10 residues. The germline V gene encodes CDR1 MNHNS and CDR2 SASEGT. V gave up 2 bases and J gave up 8 bases, with 3 bases separating them.

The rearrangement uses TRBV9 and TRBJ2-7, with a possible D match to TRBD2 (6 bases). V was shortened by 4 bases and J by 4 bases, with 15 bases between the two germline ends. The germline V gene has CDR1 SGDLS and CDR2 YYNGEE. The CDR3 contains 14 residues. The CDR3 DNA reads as TGTGCCAGCAGCCCGGGGGTTCGTAGGTACGAGCAGTACTTC. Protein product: CASSPGVRRYEQYF.

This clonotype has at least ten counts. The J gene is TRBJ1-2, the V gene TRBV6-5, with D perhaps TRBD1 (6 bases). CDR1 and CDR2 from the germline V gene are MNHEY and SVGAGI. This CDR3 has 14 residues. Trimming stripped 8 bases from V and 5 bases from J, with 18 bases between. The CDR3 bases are TGTGCCAGCGAGCCCTCGACAGGAAAATATGGCTACACCTTC. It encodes CASEPSTGKYGYTF.

This chain's CDR3 is CASGRRGRIDEQYF. CDR3 DNA: TGTGCCAGCGGACGCAGGGGGCGCATCGACGAGCAGTACTTC. The chain employs TRBV27 and TRBJ2-7, with 8 bases that match TRBD1. Germline CDR1 MNHEY, CDR2 SMNVEV (reference sequence). The CDR3 contains 14 residues. J was trimmed by 5 bases and V by 8 bases; bases with no gene match: 11.

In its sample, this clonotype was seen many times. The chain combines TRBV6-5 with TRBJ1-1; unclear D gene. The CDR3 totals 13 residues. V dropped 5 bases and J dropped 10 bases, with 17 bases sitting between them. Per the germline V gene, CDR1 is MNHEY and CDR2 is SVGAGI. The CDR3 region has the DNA TGTGCCAGCAGTCCCTCGGGAGGAGGAGGAGCTTTCTTT. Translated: CASSPSGGGGAFF.

The CDR3 nucleotides are TGTGCCAGCAGAACGGGACTTCAAGAGACCCAGTACTTC. The encoded protein is CASRTGLQETQYF. This rearrangement joins TRBV7-2 to TRBJ2-5, with D possibly being TRBD2 (6 bases). The CDR3 runs 13 residues. V was pared by 6 bases and J by 2 bases, with 10 bases between. CDR1 and CDR2 (germline): SGHTA, FQGNSA. The full variable domain, its missing parts supplied by reference TRBV7-2 and TRBJ2-5, is GAGVSQSPSNKVTEKGKDVELRCDPISGHTALYWYRQSLGQGLEFLIYFQGNSAPDKSGLPSDRFSAERTGGSVSTLTIQRTQQEDSAVYLCASRTGLQETQYFGPGTRLLVL.

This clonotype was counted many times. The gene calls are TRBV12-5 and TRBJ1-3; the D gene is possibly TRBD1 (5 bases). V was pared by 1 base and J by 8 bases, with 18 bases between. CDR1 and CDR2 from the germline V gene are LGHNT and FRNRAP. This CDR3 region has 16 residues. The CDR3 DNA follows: TGTGCTAGTGGTTTGGATGCCCAGGGCCTCGGTTACACCATATATTTT. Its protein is CASGLDAQGLGYTIYF. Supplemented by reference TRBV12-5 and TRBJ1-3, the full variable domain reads DARVTQTPRHKVTEMGQEVTMRCQPILGHNTVFWYRQTMMQGLELLAYFRNRAPLDDSGMPKDRFSAEMPDATLATLKIQPSEPRDSAVYFCASGLDAQGLGYTIYFGEGSWLTVV.

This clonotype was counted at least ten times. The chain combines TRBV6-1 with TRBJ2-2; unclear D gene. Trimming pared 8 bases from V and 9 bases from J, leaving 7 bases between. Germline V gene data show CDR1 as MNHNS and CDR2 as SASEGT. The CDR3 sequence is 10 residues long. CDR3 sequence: CASGYRELFF. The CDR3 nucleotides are TGTGCCAGCGGATACCGGGAGCTGTTTTTT.

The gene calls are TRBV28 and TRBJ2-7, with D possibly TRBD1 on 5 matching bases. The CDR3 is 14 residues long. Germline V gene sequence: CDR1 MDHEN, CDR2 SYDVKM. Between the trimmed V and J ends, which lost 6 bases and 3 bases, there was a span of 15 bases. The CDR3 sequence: CASSRKDTYYEQYF. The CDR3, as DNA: TGTGCCAGCAGCCGTAAGGACACATACTACGAGCAGTACTTC.

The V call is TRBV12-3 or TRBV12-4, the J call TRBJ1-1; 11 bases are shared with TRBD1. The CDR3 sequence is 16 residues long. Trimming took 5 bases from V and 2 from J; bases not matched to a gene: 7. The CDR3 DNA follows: TGTGCCAGCAGTCCGTGGACAGGGGGCACAAACACTGAAGCTTTCTTT. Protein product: CASSPWTGGTNTEAFF.

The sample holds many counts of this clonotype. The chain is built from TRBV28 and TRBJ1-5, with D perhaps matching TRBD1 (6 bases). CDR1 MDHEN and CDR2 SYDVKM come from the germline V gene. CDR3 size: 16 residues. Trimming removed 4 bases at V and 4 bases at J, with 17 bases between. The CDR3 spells CASSSHREIGNQPQHF. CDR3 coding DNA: TGTGCCAGCAGTTCTCACAGGGAGATTGGGAATCAGCCCCAGCATTTT.

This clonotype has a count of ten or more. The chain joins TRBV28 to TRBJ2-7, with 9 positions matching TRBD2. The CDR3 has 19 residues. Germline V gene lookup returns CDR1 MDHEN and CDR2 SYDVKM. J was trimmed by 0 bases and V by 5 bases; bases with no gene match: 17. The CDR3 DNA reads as TGTGCCAGCAGTAAGACACCCTTCGGTAGCGGGAGTAACTCCTACGAGCAGTACTTC. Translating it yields CASSKTPFGSGSNSYEQYF.

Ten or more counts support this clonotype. In nucleotides, the CDR3 is TGTGCCAGCAGTAAGGGGGCGGGTGAGCAGTACTTC. Protein: CASSKGAGEQYF. The V gene is TRBV6-1, the J gene TRBJ2-7; 7 nucleotides match TRBD1. V lost 5 bases to trimming and J lost 7 bases; unmatched junction nucleotides: 5. The CDR3 covers 12 residues. Germline V CDR1 and CDR2: MNHNS, SASEGT.

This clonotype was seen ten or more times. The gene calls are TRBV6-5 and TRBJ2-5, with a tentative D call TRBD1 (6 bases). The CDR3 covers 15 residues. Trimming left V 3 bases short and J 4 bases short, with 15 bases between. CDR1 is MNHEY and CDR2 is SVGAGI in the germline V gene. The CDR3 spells CASSYTAQGRETQYF. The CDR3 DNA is TGTGCCAGCAGTTATACCGCACAGGGACGAGAGACCCAGTACTTC.